The 14 T cell receptor beta chains reported below all come from one sample, sequenced in a study of cytomegalovirus exposure and HLA in healthy donors (dated by TCRdb to the late 2010s). The library was prepared using the immunoSEQ multiplex PCR assay. A mixture of 60 forward primers for TCR Vbeta segments and 13 reverse primers for TCR Jbeta segments was used in the multiplex PCR. This is the immuneACCESS table as TCRdb keeps it, with only in-frame sequences that have V and J called. A part of the clones is gone; compared with another copy, unresolved V genes explain less than half, and the rest is unexplained. The sample table records roughly 220,000 clones; more than 60% of these occur just once. 1.7% of the sample goes to the ten largest clones. The sequenced material came from PBMCs. These receptors were collected from a middle-aged man in good health and CMV-seronegative.

The rearrangement uses TRBV9 and TRBJ2-3; 7 bases align to TRBD2. V shed 6 bases, J shed 2 bases, and the junction held 12 bases outside the gene matches. This CDR3 has 16 residues. The V gene's germline CDR1 is SGDLS and CDR2 YYNGEE. CDR3 in DNA: TGTGCCAGCACCCTCGCCGGGGAGGGATTCACAGATACGCAGTATTTT. This translates into CASTLAGEGFTDTQYF.

The chain uses TRBV4-2 and TRBJ2-2; 9 bases are a match to TRBD2. Trimming cost V 0 bases and J 6 bases; bases outside gene matches: 8. This CDR3 spans 17 amino acids. The germline V gene encodes CDR1 LGHNA and CDR2 YNFKEQ. The CDR3 DNA sequence: TGTGCCAGCAGCCAAGACGACGGACTAGCGTTTCCCGGGGAGCTGTTTTTT. It specifies CASSQDDGLAFPGELFF.

This clone was observed a handful of times. This sequence joins TRBV16 and TRBJ1-2, with D unresolved. Germline assignment: CDR1 KGHSY and CDR2 FQNENV. Trimming left V 2 bases short and J 5 bases short, with 6 bases between. The CDR3 is 12 residues long. CDR3 DNA sequence: TGTGCCAGCAGCCAAGTCGGGTATGGCTACACCTTC. Translated: CASSQVGYGYTF.

This clone was picked up one time. The V call is TRBV5-3, the J call TRBJ2-1; unclear D gene. TRBV5-3 qualifies as an ORF whose function is uncertain. The CDR3 is made up of 12 amino acids. Between the trimmed V and J ends, which lost 6 bases and 2 bases, there was a span of 6 bases. CDR3: CARTRAYNEQFF. For the CDR3, the DNA is TGTGCCAGAACGCGCGCCTACAATGAGCAGTTCTTC.

This clone was found a few times. V usage is TRBV6-5 and J usage is TRBJ2-1, with D possibly being TRBD2 (7 bases). Between the trimmed V and J ends, which lost 6 bases and 5 bases, there was a span of 14 bases. This CDR3 contains 14 residues. The germline gives CDR1 MNHEY, CDR2 SVGAGI. This CDR3 is CASRRTRGNNEQFF. The CDR3 DNA sequence: TGTGCCAGCAGGCGGACTAGGGGGAACAATGAGCAGTTCTTC.

The V and J genes are TRBV6-1 and TRBJ1-1, with 7 bases that match TRBD1. With 4 bases clipped from V and 4 bases from J, the junction kept 6 bases outside the gene matches. The CDR3 has 14 residues. CDR1 MNHNS and CDR2 SASEGT come from the germline V gene. The CDR3 coding sequence is TGTGCCAGCAGTGTGGAGGCAGGGGGCACTGAAGCTTTCTTT. As protein: CASSVEAGGTEAFF.

The CDR3 reads CASRLASPDSCYEQYF. In DNA, the CDR3 is TGTGCAAGTCGCTTAGCCTCTCCGGACTCTTGCTACGAGCAGTACTTC. This chain connects TRBV12-2 to TRBJ2-7; the table names TRBD2, a call not compared with the DNA. TRBV12-2 is reported as a pseudogene. The length of the CDR3 is 16 residues.

With regard to this clone: Other DNA sequences in the sample encode the same CDR3. The chain carries TRBV28 and TRBJ1-5; 7 bases map to TRBD1. The germline V gene has CDR1 MDHEN and CDR2 SYDVKM. The V segment lost 2 bases and the J segment 7 bases; nucleotides outside the gene matches: 5. There are 14 residues in the CDR3. The CDR3 sequence: CASSLGAGGQPQHF. CDR3 coding DNA: TGTGCCAGCAGTTTAGGGGCAGGGGGGCAGCCCCAGCATTTT.

The chain carries TRBV29-1 and TRBJ1-3, with D hard to call. The length of the CDR3 is 13 residues. The germline V gene has CDR1 SQVTM and CDR2 ANQGSEA. V gave up 4 bases and J gave up 0 bases, with 7 bases separating them. The CDR3 DNA sequence: TGCAGCGTTGGGGCGTCCTCTGGAAACACCATATATTTT. Translated: CSVGASSGNTIYF.

This chain joins TRBV6-1 and TRBJ1-2; 8 bases agree with TRBD1. The CDR3 spans 13 residues. The ends lost 6 bases at V and 2 bases at J; junction bases unmatched: 2. Germline CDR1 reads MNHNS; CDR2 reads SASEGT. This CDR3 reads CASRDRVNYGYTF. The CDR3 coding sequence is TGTGCCAGCAGGGACAGGGTAAACTATGGCTACACCTTC.

This rearrangement joins TRBV7-6 to TRBJ2-3; 8 bases line up with TRBD1. The junction had 11 bases not matched to a gene; V was cut back by 5 bases and J by 4 bases. Germline V gene sequence: CDR1 SGHVS, CDR2 FNYEAQ. CDR3 length equals 16 residues. CDR3 protein: CASSPGQGFVADTQYF. The CDR3 nucleotides are TGTGCCAGCAGCCCCGGACAGGGTTTCGTCGCAGATACGCAGTATTTT.

This clone appeared a single time. The chain carries TRBV10-1 and TRBJ2-7; possible D gene TRBD1, 6 bases. The length of the CDR3 is 13 residues. Germline CDR1 is WNHNN and CDR2 is SYGVQD (reference sequence). V lost 2 bases and J lost 6, with 11 bases in between. The CDR3 region is CASSERGLGEQYF. The CDR3 coding sequence is TGCGCCAGCAGTGAGAGGGGGTTGGGCGAGCAGTACTTC.

The count of this clone is one. The V gene is TRBV6-5, the J gene TRBJ2-2; 8 bases are a match to TRBD1. Germline V lookup: CDR1 MNHEY, CDR2 SVGAGI. V dropped 5 bases and J dropped 7; count of bases not matched to a gene: 9. This CDR3 spans 15 amino acids. In nucleotides, the CDR3 is TGTGCCAGCAGTCCGTGGACAGGGACGGTCGGGGAGCTGTTTTTT. This encodes CASSPWTGTVGELFF.

The chain employs TRBV15 and TRBJ1-2; the D is unclear. Looked up from germline, CDR1 is LNHNV and CDR2 is YYDKDF (reference sequence). The V and J ends lost 6 bases and 1 base respectively, with 9 bases between them. The CDR3 contains 13 residues. CDR3 coding DNA: TGTGCCACCAGTCCCCCGAGTAACTATGGCTACACCTTC. Protein: CATSPPSNYGYTF.